One and the same sample provided the 24 T cell receptor beta chains below, sequenced in a study of blood T cell repertoires in COVID-19. Here immunoSEQ multiplex PCR was the method, and the copy in TCRdb shows in-frame clones only, minus some. The table has about 270,000 clones, less than 90% seen once. Sequencing used peripheral blood. All receptors come from a woman in her 30s with COVID-19, enrolled during active disease.

This clone showed up just a few times. The chain has TRBV19 and TRBJ1-3; TRBD1 matches 8 bases. From germline, CDR1 is LNHDA and CDR2 SQIVND (reference sequence). The ends lost 6 bases at V and 1 base at J; junction bases unmatched: 2. The CDR3 has 14 amino acids. The CDR3 loop is CASSGQGSGNTIYF. The CDR3 nucleotides are TGTGCCAGTAGCGGACAGGGATCTGGAAACACCATATATTTT.

This clone was recorded a few times. The chain couples TRBV19 to TRBJ1-5; D perhaps matches TRBD1 (5 bases). V lost 6 bases and J lost 15, with 18 bases in between. The CDR3 totals 12 residues. Per germline, CDR1 LNHDA and CDR2 SQIVND (reference sequence). CDR3 in amino acids: CASRGLRRGMHF. The CDR3 DNA sequence: TGTGCCAGTAGGGGTCTTCGTCGGGGGATGCATTTT.

This chain links TRBV27 with TRBJ1-2; D gene unclear. Trimming took off 3 bases at V and 5 bases at J, with 16 bases between the two ends. The V gene's germline CDR1 is MNHEY and CDR2 SMNVEV (reference sequence). This CDR3 is 15 amino acids long. This CDR3 is CASSLEARRLYGYTF. The CDR3 DNA follows: TGTGCCAGCAGTTTGGAGGCAAGGAGGCTTTATGGCTACACCTTC.

The gene calls are TRBV18 and TRBJ2-5; the match to TRBD2 covers 7 bases. Germline V gene data show CDR1 as KGHSH and CDR2 as LQKENI. The CDR3 spans 14 residues. J gave up 2 bases and V 5 bases, and 5 bases lay outside the gene matches. The CDR3 is CASSSSGGQETQYF. The CDR3, as DNA: TGTGCCAGCTCATCCTCGGGGGGTCAAGAGACCCAGTACTTC.

CDR3 in DNA: TGTGCCAGCTCACCACAGGGGGCGGACTACAATGAGCAGTTCTTC. Protein product: CASSPQGADYNEQFF. The chain couples TRBV18 to TRBJ2-1; 7 nucleotides agree with TRBD1. V was clipped by 1 base and J by 3 bases; unmatched bases: 3. This CDR3 has 15 amino acids. Per germline, CDR1 KGHSH and CDR2 LQKENI.

The rearrangement links TRBV9 to TRBJ2-7; D not certain. There are 16 residues in the CDR3. V gave up 0 bases and J gave up 2 bases, with 15 bases separating them. Germline V gives CDR1 SGDLS, CDR2 YYNGEE. The CDR3 sequence is CASSVGVLTAPYEQYF. CDR3 nucleotides: TGTGCCAGCAGCGTAGGAGTTTTGACTGCGCCCTACGAGCAGTACTTC.

This sequence joins TRBV6-1 and TRBJ2-7, with a tentative D call TRBD1 (5 bases). The V gene lost 1 base and the J gene lost 3 bases, with 25 bases spanning the gap. CDR3 size: 19 residues. Looked up from germline, CDR1 is MNHNS and CDR2 is SASEGT. The CDR3 nucleotides are TGTGCCAGCAGTGAAGGTCCTCCCAGGAGCCGGCCTAGGGGCTACGAGCAGTACTTC. Its translation is CASSEGPPRSRPRGYEQYF.

The rearrangement joins TRBV6-5 to TRBJ1-4, with 7 nucleotides matching TRBD1. The CDR3 sequence is 15 residues long. Per germline, CDR1 MNHEY and CDR2 SVGAGI. V lost 6 bases and J lost 8; bases outside the gene matches: 12. CDR3 residues: CASSLRQGQREKLFF. The DNA of the CDR3 is TGTGCCAGCAGCCTTAGACAGGGACAACGCGAAAAACTGTTTTTT.

The chain carries TRBV9 and TRBJ1-2; D might be TRBD1 (6 bases). Trimming left V 0 bases short and J 4 bases short, with 16 bases between. CDR1 is SGDLS and CDR2 is YYNGEE in the germline V gene. This CDR3 region has 16 residues. CDR3 nucleotide sequence: TGTGCCAGCAGCGTAGGACAGGAAAGCTCCTCCTATGGCTACACCTTC. It yields the protein CASSVGQESSSYGYTF.

The chain combines TRBV5-4 with TRBJ2-3; no firm D call. The CDR3 runs 14 residues. Germline V gene sequence: CDR1 SGHNT, CDR2 YYREEE (reference sequence). Trimming removed 4 bases at V and 8 bases at J, with 17 bases between. The chain's CDR3 is CASSLDSLQGTQYF. CDR3 DNA sequence: TGTGCCAGCAGCCTCGACTCGCTCCAAGGTACGCAGTATTTT.

The CDR3 sequence is CASYRSGGLNEQYF. In DNA form, the CDR3 reads TGTGCCAGCTACCGTAGCGGGGGGTTAAACGAGCAGTACTTC. This rearrangement joins TRBV18 to TRBJ2-7, with 10 bases matching TRBD2. There are 14 residues in the CDR3. In germline, CDR1 is KGHSH, CDR2 LQKENI. V dropped 7 bases and J dropped 5; count of bases not matched to a gene: 8. The variable domain in full, completed from reference TRBV18 and TRBJ2-7, reads NAGVMQNPRHLVRRRGQEARLRCSPMKGHSHVYWYRQLPEEGLKFMVYLQKENIIDESGMPKERFSAEFPKEGPSILRIQQVVRGDSAAYFCASYRSGGLNEQYFGPGTRLTVT.

V is TRBV11-3 and J is TRBJ2-3; 16 bases are a match to TRBD2. CDR1 is SGHNT, CDR2 YENEEA, per germline. The CDR3 contains 17 residues. With 4 bases clipped from V and 2 bases from J, the junction kept 3 bases outside the gene matches. The DNA for the CDR3 is TGTGCCAGCAGCTCGGGACTAGCGGGGGGGTTCACAGATACGCAGTATTTT. It encodes CASSSGLAGGFTDTQYF.

This clone was observed a few times. This rearrangement joins TRBV28 to TRBJ2-1; D is perhaps TRBD1 (5 bases). Germline values: CDR1 MDHEN, CDR2 SYDVKM. V shed 5 bases and J shed 10 bases, with 12 bases lying between them. The CDR3 covers 12 residues. CDR3 sequence: CASSVDRREQFF. CDR3 DNA sequence: TGTGCCAGCAGTGTCGACAGAAGGGAGCAGTTCTTC. Filled out from reference TRBV28 and TRBJ2-1, the complete variable domain reads DVKVTQSSRYLVKRTGEKVFLECVQDMDHENMFWYRQDPGLGLRLIYFSYDVKMKEKGDIPEGYSVSREKKERFSLILESASTNQTSMYLCASSVDRREQFFGPGTRLTVL.

Here the CDR3 DNA reads TGTGCCAGCTCGAAAGGGACAGCAAACGGAGGCACTGAAGCTTTCTTT. Protein product: CASSKGTANGGTEAFF. The rearrangement uses TRBV18 and TRBJ1-1; 7 bases match TRBD1. V was pared by 6 bases and J by 4 bases, with 14 bases of the junction left unmatched. The CDR3 is 16 amino acids. Germline V gives CDR1 KGHSH, CDR2 LQKENI.

V usage is TRBV7-9 and J usage is TRBJ2-5; perhaps TRBD1 as D (6 bases). This CDR3 is 16 amino acids long. The V gene lost 4 bases and the J gene lost 2 bases, with 17 bases spanning the gap. Germline V gives CDR1 SEHNR, CDR2 FQNEAQ (reference sequence). The CDR3 DNA reads as TGTGCCAGCAGCTCTATACAGGGTTTAGATCAAGAGACCCAGTACTTC. Translation: CASSSIQGLDQETQYF. The full variable domain, completed using reference TRBV7-9 and TRBJ2-5, is DTGVSQNPRHKITKRGQNVTFRCDPISEHNRLYWYRQTLGQGPEFLTYFQNEAQLEKSRLLSDRFSAERPKGSFSTLEIQRTEQGDSAMYLCASSSIQGLDQETQYFGPGTRLLVL.

A note on this clone: This same CDR3 is encoded by further DNA sequences in the sample. The gene calls are TRBV28 and TRBJ2-7; 8 bases are a match to TRBD1. CDR1 and CDR2 from the germline V gene are MDHEN and SYDVKM. The CDR3 totals 13 residues. V lost 6 bases and J lost 3; bases outside the gene matches: 4. CDR3 bases: TGTGCCAGCAGCCTAGGACAGGGCTACGAGCAGTACTTC. This sequence encodes CASSLGQGYEQYF.

The rearrangement links TRBV2 to TRBJ1-4; 7 nucleotides line up with TRBD1. The CDR3 has 14 amino acids. With 6 bases clipped from V and 5 bases from J, the junction kept 6 bases outside the gene matches. CDR1 and CDR2 (germline): SNHLY, FYNNEI. The CDR3 here is CASRGTVQNEKLFF. The CDR3 DNA sequence: TGTGCCAGCAGAGGGACAGTCCAGAATGAAAAACTGTTTTTT.

The gene calls are TRBV3-1 (or the pseudogene TRBV3-2) and TRBJ2-7; a possible D gene is TRBD1 (7 bases). The CDR3 is 13 residues long. Trimming took off 9 bases at V and 1 base at J, with 13 bases between the two ends. CDR1 LGHDT and CDR2 YNNKEL come from the germline V gene (reference sequence). The CDR3 loop reads CASGGGLSYEQYF. The CDR3 bases are TGTGCCAGTGGAGGGGGCCTGTCCTACGAGCAGTACTTC.

The rearrangement uses TRBV21-1 and TRBJ2-5; TRBD1, as called in the table, went unchecked against the DNA. TRBV21-1 is termed a pseudogene. CDR3 length: 15 residues. The CDR3 region is CASSTRQGTGETQYF. The CDR3 bases are TGTGCCAGCAGCACCCGACAGGGGACGGGGGAGACCCAGTACTTC.

The count of this clone is one. The chain couples TRBV5-1 to TRBJ2-5, with 9 bases identical to TRBD1. Unmatched junction bases numbered 7, after V lost 3 bases and J lost 4 bases. This CDR3 region has 15 residues. The V gene's germline CDR1 is SGHRS and CDR2 YFSETQ. CDR3 in amino acids: CASSSGQGRSETQYF. The DNA for the CDR3 is TGCGCCAGCAGCTCGGGACAGGGCCGTTCAGAGACCCAGTACTTC.

The chain employs TRBV12-5 and TRBJ2-3; 8 nucleotides line up with TRBD1. The CDR3 is 15 amino acids. V was clipped by 6 bases and J by 6 bases; unmatched bases: 11. Germline assignment: CDR1 LGHNT and CDR2 FRNRAP. This CDR3 reads CASGWTGRRLDTQYF. The CDR3, as DNA: TGTGCTAGTGGATGGACAGGGAGGAGATTGGATACGCAGTATTTT.

This sequence joins TRBV27 and TRBJ1-2; 7 bases are shared with TRBD1. The CDR3 contains 14 residues. Germline trimming cut 8 bases from V and 2 bases from J; bases unmatched to any gene: 8. Germline V gene lookup returns CDR1 MNHEY and CDR2 SMNVEV (reference sequence). The CDR3 loop reads CASGRTGFNYGYTF. The CDR3 DNA reads as TGTGCCAGCGGTCGGACAGGCTTCAACTATGGCTACACCTTC.

The V call is TRBV11-2, the J call TRBJ2-7, with D unclear. Germline V gene data show CDR1 as SGHAT and CDR2 as FQNNGV. V lost 4 bases and J 0 bases, leaving 4 bases between the germline ends. The CDR3 is 12 residues long. The CDR3 reads CASSSSSYEQYF. DNA of the CDR3: TGTGCCAGCAGCTCGAGCTCCTACGAGCAGTACTTC.

The V gene is TRBV3-1 (or the pseudogene TRBV3-2), the J gene TRBJ2-3, with 7 bases matching TRBD2. Germline CDR1 and CDR2: LGHDT and YNNKEL (reference sequence). This CDR3 contains 16 residues. J gave up 5 bases and V 3 bases, and 11 bases lay outside the gene matches. As DNA, the CDR3 is TGTGCCAGCAGCCATTCCCCCAGCGGGATTGGAGATACGCAGTATTTT. It is translated as CASSHSPSGIGDTQYF.